This T cell receptor (beta chain) derives from a study of cytomegalovirus exposure and HLA in healthy donors. Study-level results: TCR beta sequences numbering roughly 16,000 were associated with HLA alleles at 0.05 false discovery rate in a later analysis. Most of the TCR beta V segments (in an earlier analysis) were productive either about 87% or about 30% of the time. Excluded: some indistinguishable V segments such as TRBV6-2 and TRBV6-3.

CDR3 length: 14 amino acids. V dropped 5 bases and J dropped 5; count of bases not matched to a gene: 6. Germline-derived CDR1 and CDR2 are LNHDA and SQIVND (reference sequence). This PCR relied on a set of 60 Vbeta primers and 13 Jbeta primers. The table came from immunoSEQ multiplex PCR; TCRdb's copy has only in-frame clones and leaves some out. The repertoire has about 120,000 clones, around 63% of them found once; the top ten carry 9% to 10%. The donors (healthy individuals) were bone marrow donors. In this sample, this clone turned up a few times. Its target is unknown. The chain is built from TRBV19 and TRBJ1-2, with TRBD1 identical over 9 bases. This TCR came from a man aged 35 to 55 in good health and CMV-seropositive. The sequenced material came from PBMCs. CDR3 in DNA: TGTGCCAGTAGTCCGGGGACAGGGCTTTATGGCTACACCTTC. It specifies CASSPGTGLYGYTF.